This TCR beta chain stems from a study of radiotherapy plus CTLA-4 blockade in lung cancer listed by TCRdb under 2018. The study in broad terms: Among enrolled patients, 15% to 20% had an objective response and 25% to 40% reached disease control.

Deletion took 1 base off V and 4 bases off J, with a span of 19 bases between the germline ends. The CDR3 spans 18 residues, from the cysteine through the phenylalanine. Only the CDR3 part of the read is kept: 54 bases, read in frame from the first base. CDR1 SGHVS and CDR2 FQNEAQ are derived from the germline V gene. Overall study results and their limits: After treatment with radiotherapy and ipilimumab, TCR clones that originated in tumors expanded in peripheral blood. Early dynamic changes in blood T cell clones, together with increased serum interferon-beta after radiation, were reported as the strongest predictors of response.

The library was prepared using the immunoSEQ multiplex PCR assay. The table comes from immuneACCESS by way of TCRdb, which keeps in-frame sequences with V and J called. Part of the clones is missing from these tables; in studies checked, under half for an unresolved V gene and the rest for unknown reasons. The sample includes about 95,000 clones, with about 81% observed a single time. The ten largest make up around 3.5% of the sample. The study tested focal radiation therapy combined with CTLA-4 blockade (ipilimumab) in patients with chemo-refractory metastatic non-small-cell lung cancer. Worth noting for this clone: The target of this receptor is not known. No base-level quality is on record; no much larger clone is a single base apart.

The receptor's source is a human donor with non-small cell lung cancer who had a partial response to radiotherapy plus ipilimumab. Sequences were derived from peripheral blood, sampled from a patient treated with radiotherapy plus ipilimumab. Here the chain combines TRBV7-8 and TRBJ2-2, and TRBD2 may be the D gene, going by 6 matching bases. The CDR3 reads as follows: CASSLGLLMAAGTGELFF. The bases are TGTGCCAGCAGCTTAGGACTCTTAATGGCAGCGGGCACCGGGGAGCTGTTTTTT.